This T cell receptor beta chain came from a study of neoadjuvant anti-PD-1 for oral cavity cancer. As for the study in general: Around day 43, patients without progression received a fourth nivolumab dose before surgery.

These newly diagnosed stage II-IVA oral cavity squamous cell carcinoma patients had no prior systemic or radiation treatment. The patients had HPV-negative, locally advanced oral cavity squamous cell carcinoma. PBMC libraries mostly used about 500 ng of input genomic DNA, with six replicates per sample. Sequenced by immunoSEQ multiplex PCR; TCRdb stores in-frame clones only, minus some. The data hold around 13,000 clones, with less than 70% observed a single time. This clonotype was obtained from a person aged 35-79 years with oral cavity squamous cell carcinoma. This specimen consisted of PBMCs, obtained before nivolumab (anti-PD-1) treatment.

Here the CDR3 DNA reads TGTGCCAGCAGCTTGGGGGACTCCACAGATACGCAGTATTTT. Encoded protein: CASSLGDSTDTQYF. The chain links TRBV7-8 to TRBJ2-3, with D perhaps TRBD2 (6 bases). Germline-derived CDR1 and CDR2 are SGHVS and FQNEAQ. The CDR3 sequence is 14 residues long. Trimming pared 3 bases from V and 2 bases from J, leaving 9 bases between. The complete variable domain, with remaining parts taken from reference TRBV7-8 and TRBJ2-3, reads GAGVSQSPRYKVAKRGQDVALRCDPISGHVSLFWYQQALGQGPEFLTYFQNEAQLDKSGLPSDRFFAERPEGSVSTLKIQRTQQEDSAVYLCASSLGDSTDTQYFGPGTRLTVL.